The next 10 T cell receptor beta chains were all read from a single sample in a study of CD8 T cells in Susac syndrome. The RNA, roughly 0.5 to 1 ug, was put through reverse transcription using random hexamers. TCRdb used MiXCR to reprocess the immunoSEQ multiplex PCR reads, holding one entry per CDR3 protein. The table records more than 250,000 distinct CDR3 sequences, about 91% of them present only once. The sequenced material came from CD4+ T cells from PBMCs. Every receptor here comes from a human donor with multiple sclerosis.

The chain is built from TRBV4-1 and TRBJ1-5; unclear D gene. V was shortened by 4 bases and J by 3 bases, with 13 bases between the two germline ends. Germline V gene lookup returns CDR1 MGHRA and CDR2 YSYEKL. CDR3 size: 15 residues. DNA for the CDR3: TGCGCCAGCAGCCCAGGCCGGGCCGTCAATCAGCCCCAGCATTTT. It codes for CASSPGRAVNQPQHF.

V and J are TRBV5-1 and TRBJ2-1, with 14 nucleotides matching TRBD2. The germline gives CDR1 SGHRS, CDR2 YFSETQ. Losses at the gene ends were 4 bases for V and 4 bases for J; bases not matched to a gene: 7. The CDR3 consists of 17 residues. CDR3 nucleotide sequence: TGCGCCAGCAGCCAAGGGACTAGCGGGAGCTCGTACAATGAGCAGTTCTTC. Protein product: CASSQGTSGSSYNEQFF.

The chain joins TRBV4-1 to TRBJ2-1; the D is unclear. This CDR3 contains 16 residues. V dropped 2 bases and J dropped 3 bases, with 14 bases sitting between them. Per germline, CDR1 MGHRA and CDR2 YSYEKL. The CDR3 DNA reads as TGCGCCAGCAGCCAAATGGGTTTACTACACTACAATGAGCAGTTCTTC. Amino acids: CASSQMGLLHYNEQFF.

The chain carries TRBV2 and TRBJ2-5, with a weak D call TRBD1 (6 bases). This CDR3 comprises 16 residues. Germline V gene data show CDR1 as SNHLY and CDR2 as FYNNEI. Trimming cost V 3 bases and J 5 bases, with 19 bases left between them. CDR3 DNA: TGTGCCAGCAGTGAGGGGGCAGGCCCCGGCGTGGAGACCCAGTACTTC. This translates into CASSEGAGPGVETQYF.

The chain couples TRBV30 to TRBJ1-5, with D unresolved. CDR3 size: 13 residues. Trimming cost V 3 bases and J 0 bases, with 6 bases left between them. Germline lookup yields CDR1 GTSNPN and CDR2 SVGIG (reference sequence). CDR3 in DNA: TGTGCCTGGAGCCGTAGTAGCAATCAGCCCCAGCATTTT. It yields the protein CAWSRSSNQPQHF.

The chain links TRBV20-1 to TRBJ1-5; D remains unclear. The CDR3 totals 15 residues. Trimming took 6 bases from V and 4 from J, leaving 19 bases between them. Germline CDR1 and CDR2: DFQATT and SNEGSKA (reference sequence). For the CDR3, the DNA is TGCAGTGCGGGATCCGGGATTGATCTTAATCAGCCCCAGCATTTT. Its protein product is CSAGSGIDLNQPQHF.

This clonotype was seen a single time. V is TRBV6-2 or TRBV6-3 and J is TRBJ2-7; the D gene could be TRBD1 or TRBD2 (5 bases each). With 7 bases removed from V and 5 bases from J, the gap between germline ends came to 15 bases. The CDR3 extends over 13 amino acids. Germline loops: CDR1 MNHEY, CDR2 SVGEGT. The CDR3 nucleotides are TGTGCCAGCAAGCGGCCGGGGACCCACGAGCAGTACTTC. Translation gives CASKRPGTHEQYF.

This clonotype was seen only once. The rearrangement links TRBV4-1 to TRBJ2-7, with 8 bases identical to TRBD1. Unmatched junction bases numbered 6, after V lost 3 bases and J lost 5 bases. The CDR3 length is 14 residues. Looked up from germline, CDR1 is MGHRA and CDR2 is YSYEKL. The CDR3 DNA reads TGCGCCAGCAGCCAGAGACAGGGGTGGGACGAGCAGTACTTC. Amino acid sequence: CASSQRQGWDEQYF.

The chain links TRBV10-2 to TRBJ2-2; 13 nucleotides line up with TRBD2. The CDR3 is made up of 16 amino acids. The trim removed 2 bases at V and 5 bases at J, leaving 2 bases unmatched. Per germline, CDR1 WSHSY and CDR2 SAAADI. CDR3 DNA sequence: TGCGCCAGCAGTGAGCTGGGACTAGCGGGAACCGGGGAGCTGTTTTTT. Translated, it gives CASSELGLAGTGELFF.

As DNA, the CDR3 is TGCGCCAGCAGCCACACGTACAATGAGCAGTTCTTC. Translated, it gives CASSHTYNEQFF. The V and J genes are TRBV4-1 and TRBJ2-1; D unclear. V lost 3 bases, J lost 4 bases, and 4 bases lay in between. The CDR3 extends over 12 amino acids. The germline CDR1 and CDR2 sequences are MGHRA and YSYEKL.